The source of this TCR beta chain is a study of blood T cell repertoires in COVID-19. Patients from Seattle were sampled longitudinally, starting during active infection. In the original processing: For nucleated cells, counts were estimated from reference gene primer amplification. Profiled with immunoSEQ multiplex PCR; TCRdb holds only in-frame clones, not every one. For V, J and clone size, that table is used; D and trimming come from the DNA. The table includes approximately 240,000 clones, 92% detected once. V lost 6 bases to trimming and J lost 2 bases; unmatched junction nucleotides: 1. The CDR3 length is 14 residues. Germline values: CDR1 SNHLY, CDR2 FYNNEI.

This clonotype was obtained from a man in his thirties or forties with COVID-19, enrolled during active disease. This chain connects TRBV2 to TRBJ1-2; 12 positions match TRBD1. The material sequenced was peripheral blood. The CDR3 sequence: CASRGQGANYGYTF. The CDR3 DNA reads TGTGCCAGCAGGGGACAGGGGGCAAACTATGGCTACACCTTC.